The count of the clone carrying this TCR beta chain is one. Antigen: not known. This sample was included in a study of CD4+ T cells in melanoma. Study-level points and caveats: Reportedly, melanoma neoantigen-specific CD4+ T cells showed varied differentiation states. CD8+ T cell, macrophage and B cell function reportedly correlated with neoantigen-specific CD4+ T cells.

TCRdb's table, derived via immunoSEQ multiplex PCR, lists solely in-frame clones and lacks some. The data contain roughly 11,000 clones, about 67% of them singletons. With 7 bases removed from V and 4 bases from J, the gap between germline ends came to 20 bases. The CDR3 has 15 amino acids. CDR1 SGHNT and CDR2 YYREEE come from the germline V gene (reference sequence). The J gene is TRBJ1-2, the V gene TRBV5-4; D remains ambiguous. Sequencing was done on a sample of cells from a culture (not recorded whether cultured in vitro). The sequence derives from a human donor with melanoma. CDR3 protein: CASRTDVGLVYGYTF. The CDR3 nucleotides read TGTGCCAGCCGGACGGATGTGGGGTTAGTCTATGGCTACACCTTC.